The rows below give T cell receptor beta chains drawn from one sample of a study of Ad26.COV2.S vaccination and SARS-CoV-2 variants. Libraries were prepared by immunoSEQ multiplex PCR; TCRdb keeps only in-frame clonotypes and omits some of them. The sample carries roughly 400,000 clones, roughly 91% recorded once. Source: peripheral blood, taken in a trial of Ad26.COV2.S vaccine versus placebo. The receptors originated from a person aged 18-60 years who received the Ad26.COV2.S COVID-19 vaccine or a placebo. CDR3s include the opening cysteine and the closing phenylalanine or tryptophan.

CDR3 protein	V gene	J gene
CASSQGGDGFSYNEQFF	TRBV7-9	TRBJ2-1
CAISPSSDAGANVLTF	TRBV10-3	TRBJ2-6
CASSDSQGAGNTIYF	TRBV6-4	TRBJ1-3
CASQGLGNTGELFF	TRBV18	TRBJ2-2
CASSLRGRQAIGATNEKLFF	TRBV7-8	TRBJ1-4
CASSYTSRDTGELFF	TRBV6-6	TRBJ2-2
CASSIRDTNTEAFF	TRBV19	TRBJ1-1
CASALAGGAADTQYF	TRBV7-2	TRBJ2-3
CASSSGDQPQHF	TRBV5-5	TRBJ1-5
CASSPSEGNGYTF	TRBV7-8	TRBJ1-2
CASRGLAAFYEQYF	TRBV27	TRBJ2-7
CASSKGQPAGYGYTF	TRBV19	TRBJ1-2
CASRTARLGSTEAFF	TRBV28	TRBJ1-1
CASSYRGDLTGNTIYF	TRBV6-2/TRBV6-3	TRBJ1-3
CASSTLPGSSYEQYF	TRBV19	TRBJ2-7
CASSGFSRDRGVYEQYF	TRBV25-1	TRBJ2-7
CASSHELPNSPLHF	TRBV7-9	TRBJ1-6
CASSWGAPGTGELFF	TRBV5-6	TRBJ2-2
CASSLDRGETQYF	TRBV18	TRBJ2-5
CASSLDQAGAIIQYF	TRBV11-2	TRBJ2-4
CASSGGTDNEKLFF	TRBV9	TRBJ1-4
CASSSRPETQYF	TRBV12-3/TRBV12-4	TRBJ2-5
CATSEGDEQYF	TRBV24-1	TRBJ2-7
CASSLGAGLAGEQGELFF	TRBV19	TRBJ2-2
CASSPDPGLYNEQFF	TRBV7-9	TRBJ2-1
CATRPDHYNSPLHF	TRBV2	TRBJ1-6
CAIANSGTRQNTGELFF	TRBV10-3	TRBJ2-2
CASSPGRDYGYTF	TRBV7-3	TRBJ1-2
CASSLVAGSELFF	TRBV5-1	TRBJ2-2
CASSPRGAGSYEQYF	TRBV28	TRBJ2-7
CASSLGDIEKLFF	TRBV28	TRBJ1-4
CSVPGQGNTGELFF	TRBV29-1	TRBJ2-2
CASSTGQGKRNNEQFF	TRBV28	TRBJ2-1
CASRGQGRFSYGYTF	TRBV2	TRBJ1-2
CASSSTLLDRRQPQHF	TRBV28	TRBJ1-5
CASSLSEDAGYEQYF	TRBV27	TRBJ2-7
CATSSLDRARDNEQFF	TRBV15	TRBJ2-1
CASSLGGGYTGELFF	TRBV5-6	TRBJ2-2
CSVEGYRGYTYEQYF	TRBV29-1	TRBJ2-7
CASSYGGFSYNEQFF	TRBV6-2/TRBV6-3	TRBJ2-1
CASSQETGGAGYNEQFF	TRBV4-3	TRBJ2-1
CASSVAGESGRNTGELFF	TRBV9	TRBJ2-2
CASHEASGSFNEQYF	TRBV2	TRBJ2-7